These T cell receptor beta chains were read from a single sample in a study of vaccination and CD4 T cells after COVID-19. Via MiXCR, TCRdb re-called the PCR reads, giving one row per CDR3 protein. The top ten hold approximately 3.7% of the sample, which has some 16,000 distinct CDR3 sequences, 45% to 55% seen once. These receptors have no known antigen. Sequences were derived from CD4+ T cells from blood, cultured in vitro, sampled before SARS-CoV-2 vaccination. These receptors came from a human donor who had recovered from COVID-19. Each CDR3 is given with its conserved first and last residue. Not all rows give a size; the values are once, few, many and, for expanded clones, a class.

v_call: TRBV10-1; j_call: TRBJ2-2; clone_size: .; cdr3_aa: CASSRDSTGELFF
v_call: TRBV5-1; j_call: TRBJ1-6; clone_size: .; cdr3_aa: CASKEGRRDNSPLHF
v_call: TRBV7-3; j_call: TRBJ2-3; clone_size: .; cdr3_aa: CASSLGGANTDTQYF
v_call: TRBV20-1; j_call: TRBJ2-1; clone_size: .; cdr3_aa: CSAERLAGGYNEQFF
v_call: TRBV7-9; j_call: TRBJ1-1; clone_size: .; cdr3_aa: CASTSEPGALNTEAFF
v_call: TRBV6-1; j_call: TRBJ2-1; clone_size: .; cdr3_aa: CASSRTSHEQFF
v_call: TRBV27; j_call: TRBJ1-6; clone_size: .; cdr3_aa: CASSFRVSPMGNSPLHF
v_call: TRBV6-1; j_call: TRBJ2-1; clone_size: .; cdr3_aa: CASRRQGEVRDEQFF
v_call: TRBV6-2/TRBV6-3; j_call: TRBJ2-7; clone_size: .; cdr3_aa: CASRPRTDRLGNEQYF
v_call: TRBV4-3; j_call: TRBJ1-2; clone_size: .; cdr3_aa: CASSQDLANNYGYTF
v_call: TRBV6-2/TRBV6-3; j_call: TRBJ1-2; clone_size: .; cdr3_aa: CASSYGQPTGYTF
v_call: TRBV19; j_call: TRBJ1-2; clone_size: .; cdr3_aa: CASSIGLNGYTF
v_call: TRBV6-1; j_call: TRBJ2-6; clone_size: few; cdr3_aa: CASREQYSGANVLTF
v_call: TRBV15; j_call: TRBJ2-3; clone_size: .; cdr3_aa: CATSRRTDTQYF
v_call: TRBV7-2; j_call: TRBJ1-1; clone_size: .; cdr3_aa: CASSSRTDLNTEAFF
v_call: TRBV6-5; j_call: TRBJ2-7; clone_size: .; cdr3_aa: CASSYPGSNEQYF
v_call: TRBV6-5; j_call: TRBJ2-7; clone_size: .; cdr3_aa: CASSWTSGETYEQYF
v_call: TRBV19; j_call: TRBJ1-5; clone_size: .; cdr3_aa: CASSIDLIGKNQPQHF
v_call: TRBV21-1; j_call: TRBJ2-3; clone_size: .; cdr3_aa: CASSSRLDTQYF
v_call: TRBV2; j_call: TRBJ2-5; clone_size: .; cdr3_aa: CASSARTGTRETQYF
v_call: TRBV5-4; j_call: TRBJ2-7; clone_size: .; cdr3_aa: CASSLEGLAGVEQYF
v_call: TRBV24-1; j_call: TRBJ1-5; clone_size: .; cdr3_aa: CATSAGGQNQPQHF
v_call: TRBV20-1; j_call: TRBJ1-5; clone_size: few; cdr3_aa: CSATQIERAGQPQHF
v_call: TRBV29-1; j_call: TRBJ1-2; clone_size: .; cdr3_aa: CSAGTGGYTF
v_call: TRBV27; j_call: TRBJ1-6; clone_size: .; cdr3_aa: CASSSTGTGYSPLHF
v_call: TRBV18; j_call: TRBJ2-7; clone_size: .; cdr3_aa: CASSLDSGGSYEQYF
v_call: TRBV4-1; j_call: TRBJ1-2; clone_size: few; cdr3_aa: CASSQEGQGYGYTF